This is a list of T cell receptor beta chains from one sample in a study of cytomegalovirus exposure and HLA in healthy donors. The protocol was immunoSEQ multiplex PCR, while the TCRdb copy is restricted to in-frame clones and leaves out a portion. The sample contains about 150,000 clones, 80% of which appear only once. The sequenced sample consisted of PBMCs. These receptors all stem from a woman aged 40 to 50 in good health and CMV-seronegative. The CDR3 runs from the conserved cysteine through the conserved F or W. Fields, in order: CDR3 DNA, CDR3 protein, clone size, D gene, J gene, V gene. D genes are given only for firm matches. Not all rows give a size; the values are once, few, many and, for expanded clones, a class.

TGTGCCAGCAGCGGAGGAGGTACCTACGAGCAGTACTTC	CASSGGGTYEQYF	-	-	TRBJ2-7	TRBV7-2
TGTGCCAGCAGTGAAGGGACTAGTTCCTATACGGAGACCCAGTACTTC	CASSEGTSSYTETQYF	-	TRBD2	TRBJ2-5	TRBV2
TGTGCCAGCAGCTTTTCTGCGGGATCCTACGAGCAGTACTTC	CASSFSAGSYEQYF	-	-	TRBJ2-7	TRBV7-2
TGTGCCAGCAGCCCAGTGGCCTGGGACAGGGCTCTCCCCCTCCACTTT	CASSPVAWDRALPLHF	-	TRBD1	TRBJ1-6	TRBV28
TGTGCCAGCACTTCCCCGGGGAAGACCCAGTACTTC	CASTSPGKTQYF	-	-	TRBJ2-5	TRBV28
TGCGCCAGCAGCCCGGGACAGGCGGAGACTGAAGCTTTCTTT	CASSPGQAETEAFF	-	TRBD1	TRBJ1-1	TRBV4-1
TGCGCCAGCAGCCAAGGTAGAGTCTCGGGTCAGCCCCAGCATTTT	CASSQGRVSGQPQHF	once	-	TRBJ1-5	TRBV4-3
TGTGCCACCAACCCACAGGGGGCGAGGACTGAAGCTTTCTTT	CATNPQGARTEAFF	-	TRBD1	TRBJ1-1	TRBV19
TGTGCCAGCAGTGACGCAGGGTCCCACTCTGGGGCCAACGTCCTGACTTTC	CASSDAGSHSGANVLTF	-	-	TRBJ2-6	TRBV2
TGTGCCAGCAGCGATCGACTCCACTACGAGCAGTACTTC	CASSDRLHYEQYF	-	-	TRBJ2-7	TRBV7-6
TGTGCCAGCAGTCTTTACAGGGGCACTGAAGCTTTCTTT	CASSLYRGTEAFF	once	TRBD1	TRBJ1-1	TRBV6-5
TGTGCCTGGAGTGCGGAGGATTATCAGCCCCAGCATTTT	CAWSAEDYQPQHF	-	-	TRBJ1-5	TRBV30
TGCAGCGTTGTTGGCGGCTCCTACGAGCAGTACTTC	CSVVGGSYEQYF	-	-	TRBJ2-7	TRBV29-1
TGTGCCAGCGGGGGGGCCGTAGATACGCAGTATTTT	CASGGAVDTQYF	-	-	TRBJ2-3	TRBV2
TGTGCCAGCTCACCGGCAGGGGGCTTCGACGAGCAGTACTTC	CASSPAGGFDEQYF	-	TRBD1	TRBJ2-7	TRBV18
TGTGCCAGCAGTTTAGTGGGGGGATTTAATGAAAAACTGTTTTTT	CASSLVGGFNEKLFF	-	-	TRBJ1-4	TRBV27
TGTGCCAGCAGCTTAGATCGGGGGGGCAATCAGCCCCAGCATTTT	CASSLDRGGNQPQHF	-	-	TRBJ1-5	TRBV7-2
TGTGCCAGCAGCCGACTAGCGGGACCCTACAATGAGCAGTTCTTC	CASSRLAGPYNEQFF	once	TRBD2	TRBJ2-1	TRBV7-2
TGTGCCAGCAGTCCCGACAGGGAGAGGGAGCAGTACTTC	CASSPDREREQYF	few	TRBD1	TRBJ2-7	TRBV2
TGCGCCAGCAGTCAGTTCGACAGAGACTCGTACTTC	CASSQFDRDSYF	-	-	TRBJ2-7	TRBV23-1
TGTGCCAGCGCTTCGTCAAGGAGAGAGCAGTACTTC	CASASSRREQYF	-	-	TRBJ2-7	TRBV6-5
TGTGCCAGCAGTTACTCGAAGGCTAGCAGAAATGAGCAGTTCTTC	CASSYSKASRNEQFF	-	-	TRBJ2-1	TRBV6-5
TGCGCCAGCAGCCAAGCGGAGTACGACCCACACAATGAGCAGTTCTTC	CASSQAEYDPHNEQFF	-	-	TRBJ2-1	TRBV4-3
TGTGCCAGCAGCCAGAAGACAGGGGCGGAGGGAAACACCATATATTTT	CASSQKTGAEGNTIYF	once	TRBD1	TRBJ1-3	TRBV7-8
TGTGCCAGCAGCTCCCCCTGGAGCGCAGGGGGACATGAGCAGTTCTTC	CASSSPWSAGGHEQFF	-	TRBD1	TRBJ2-1	TRBV5-6
TGTGCCAGCAGTGACGGCGGGGGGGCCGGAGATACGCAGTATTTT	CASSDGGGAGDTQYF	few	TRBD2	TRBJ2-3	TRBV28
TGTGCCAGCAGTTTCGACAGACATAACACTGAAGCTTTCTTT	CASSFDRHNTEAFF	-	-	TRBJ1-1	TRBV2
TGTGCCAGCAGGTTGGGACTTTTCACAGATACGCAGTATTTT	CASRLGLFTDTQYF	-	-	TRBJ2-3	TRBV6-5
TGTGCCAGCAGCCTTGGACAGGGGAGCACTGAAGCTTTCTTT	CASSLGQGSTEAFF	-	TRBD1	TRBJ1-1	TRBV28
TGTGCCAGCAGTGACTCTAGCGGGGGGGCTAAAGATACGCAGTATTTT	CASSDSSGGAKDTQYF	-	TRBD2	TRBJ2-3	TRBV25-1
TGTGCCAGTAGTGCCCAACCAGGGTTCCAAGAGACCCAGTACTTC	CASSAQPGFQETQYF	-	-	TRBJ2-5	TRBV19
TGTGCCAGTACCTTAAAGGGGCAGAGCCTCTCTGGGGCCAACGTCCTGACTTTC	CASTLKGQSLSGANVLTF	few	-	TRBJ2-6	TRBV19
TGTGCCAGTAGTATAGGGGGCAGGAGCACCGGGGAGCTGTTTTTT	CASSIGGRSTGELFF	-	-	TRBJ2-2	TRBV19
TGTGCCAGCAGCTTGGAGAGTCGAGAACAGCCCCAGCATTTT	CASSLESREQPQHF	-	-	TRBJ1-5	TRBV5-8
TGTGCCAGCAGCTCAGACTACGAGCAGTACTTC	CASSSDYEQYF	-	-	TRBJ2-7	TRBV7-9
TGTGCCGGCAAGAGGGAGGGTTTAAGCGAGCAGTACTTC	CAGKREGLSEQYF	-	TRBD2	TRBJ2-7	TRBV2
TGTGCCAGCAGTAACCCGAATGACAGGGGCCCCTACAATGAGCAGTTCTTC	CASSNPNDRGPYNEQFF	-	TRBD1	TRBJ2-1	TRBV2
TGTGCCAGCAGTTCCGAAAGGACAGGGGGTTCGAACATTCAGTACTTC	CASSSERTGGSNIQYF	-	TRBD1	TRBJ2-4	TRBV6-5
TGTGCCAGCAGCTTAGAAACTAGCCGGGGCATGTACTTC	CASSLETSRGMYF	-	-	TRBJ2-7	TRBV7-2
TGTGCCAGCCGGGTTCTACAGGTGAACACTGAAGCTTTCTTT	CASRVLQVNTEAFF	-	-	TRBJ1-1	TRBV28